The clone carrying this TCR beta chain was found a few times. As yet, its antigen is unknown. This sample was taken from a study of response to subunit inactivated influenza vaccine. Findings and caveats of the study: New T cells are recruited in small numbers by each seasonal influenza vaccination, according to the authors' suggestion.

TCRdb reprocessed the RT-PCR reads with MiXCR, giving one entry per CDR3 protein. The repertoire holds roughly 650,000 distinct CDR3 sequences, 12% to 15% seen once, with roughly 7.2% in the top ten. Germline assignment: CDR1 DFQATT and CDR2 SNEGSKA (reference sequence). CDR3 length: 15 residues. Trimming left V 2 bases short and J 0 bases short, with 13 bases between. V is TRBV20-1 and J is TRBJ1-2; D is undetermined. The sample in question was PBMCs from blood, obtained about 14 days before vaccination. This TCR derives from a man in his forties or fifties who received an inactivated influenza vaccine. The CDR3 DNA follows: TGCAGTGCTAGATCCTTGGACGGAGCTAACTATGGCTACACCTTC. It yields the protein CSARSLDGANYGYTF.